What follows are 31 T cell receptor beta chains derived from one specimen sequenced in a study of OX40 agonist ivuxolimab in advanced cancers. The protocol was immunoSEQ multiplex PCR, while the TCRdb copy is restricted to in-frame clones and leaves out a portion. The sample records about 24,000 clones, 60% to 85% being singletons. This specimen was CD4+ or CD8+ T cells sorted from blood, taken in a trial of the OX40 agonist ivuxolimab. All receptors derive from an adult with an advanced solid tumor such as melanoma, head and neck, liver or kidney cancer.

V usage is TRBV19 and J usage is TRBJ1-2; no clear D. V lost 0 bases, J lost 5 bases, and 16 bases lay in between. The CDR3 runs to 16 residues. CDR1 is LNHDA and CDR2 is SQIVND in the germline V gene (reference sequence). CDR3 DNA sequence: TGTGCCAGTAGTATAGATCGGTCAAAGGATTTTTATGGCTACACCTTC. Protein: CASSIDRSKDFYGYTF.

The V gene is TRBV28, the J gene TRBJ2-7, with D perhaps being TRBD1 or TRBD2 (7 bases each). Germline V gives CDR1 MDHEN, CDR2 SYDVKM. This CDR3 has 15 residues. V was cut by 5 bases and J by 4 bases, with 18 bases left in between. The CDR3, as DNA: TGTGCCAGCAGTCCCCGACAGGGAGGGAGGTACGAGCAGTACTTC. This translates into CASSPRQGGRYEQYF. Drawing the rest from reference TRBV28 and TRBJ2-7, the complete variable domain is DVKVTQSSRYLVKRTGEKVFLECVQDMDHENMFWYRQDPGLGLRLIYFSYDVKMKEKGDIPEGYSVSREKKERFSLILESASTNQTSMYLCASSPRQGGRYEQYFGPGTRLTVT.

This sequence joins TRBV10-3 and TRBJ1-3; D is unresolved. Per germline, CDR1 ENHRY and CDR2 SYGVKD. V dropped 0 bases and J dropped 4 bases, with 4 bases sitting between them. The CDR3 totals 13 residues. The CDR3 DNA follows: TGTGCCATCAGTGAGTCGACAGGAAACACCATATATTTT. Protein: CAISESTGNTIYF.

The CDR3 is CASSLVASGGLAGGDQYF. CDR3 DNA: TGTGCCAGCAGCTTAGTGGCTAGCGGGGGCCTCGCAGGGGGTGACCAGTACTTC. The rearrangement uses TRBV13 and TRBJ2-5; the match to TRBD2 covers 10 bases. CDR3 length equals 18 residues. Germline V gene sequence: CDR1 PRHDT, CDR2 FYEKMQ (reference sequence). The J segment lost 10 bases and the V segment lost 1 base, leaving 18 bases of the junction unmatched.

The V call is TRBV10-2, the J call TRBJ1-1; TRBD1 matches 10 bases. Germline-derived CDR1 and CDR2 are WSHSY and SAAADI. The ends lost 6 bases at V and 5 bases at J; junction bases unmatched: 3. This CDR3 contains 13 residues. Here the CDR3 reads CASSGQGGTEAFF. The CDR3 DNA follows: TGCGCCAGCAGCGGACAGGGGGGGACTGAAGCTTTCTTT.

V is TRBV2 and J is TRBJ1-4, with D possibly TRBD1 on 6 matching bases. This CDR3 has 15 residues. V gave up 6 bases and J gave up 7 bases, with 18 bases separating them. Germline V gives CDR1 SNHLY, CDR2 FYNNEI. DNA for the CDR3: TGTGCCAGCAGAGGTACAGGGACCGCGAGTGAAAAACTGTTTTTT. Translated: CASRGTGTASEKLFF.

The V call is TRBV18, the J call TRBJ1-4; 9 bases are shared with TRBD1. The length of the CDR3 is 15 residues. The germline V gene has CDR1 KGHSH and CDR2 LQKENI. The V and J ends lost 4 bases and 5 bases, in that order; junction bases with no gene match: 5. This chain's CDR3 is CASSLETGGNEKLFF. The CDR3 DNA reads as TGTGCCAGCTCACTGGAGACAGGGGGGAATGAAAAACTGTTTTTT.

The gene calls are TRBV6-1 and TRBJ1-2, with D unresolved. There are 15 residues in the CDR3. CDR1 MNHNS and CDR2 SASEGT come from the germline V gene. V was shortened by 6 bases and J by 8 bases, with 22 bases between the two germline ends. The CDR3 DNA reads as TGTGCCAGCAGAACCCGACCGGTGTGGGCGAAAGGCTACACCTTC. Its translation is CASRTRPVWAKGYTF.

V usage is TRBV7-9 and J usage is TRBJ2-5, with 10 bases identical to TRBD1. The end of the DNA fits TRBJ2-7 better, so the J call may be wrong. CDR3 size: 13 residues. In germline, CDR1 is SEHNR, CDR2 FQNEAQ (reference sequence). CDR3 DNA: TGTGCCAGCGGCGGACAGGGGGCCTACGAGCAGTACTTC. Amino acid sequence: CASGGQGAYEQYF.

The rearrangement links TRBV7-3 to TRBJ2-3, with 7 bases lining up with TRBD1. In germline, CDR1 is SGHTA, CDR2 FQGTGA. J was trimmed by 3 bases and V by 2 bases; bases with no gene match: 8. The CDR3 sequence is 16 residues long. In nucleotides, the CDR3 is TGTGCCAGCAGCTTAGTCGCGACAGGGAGTACAGATACGCAGTATTTT. Its translation is CASSLVATGSTDTQYF.

The chain carries TRBV4-2 and TRBJ1-3; TRBD1 is a possible D gene (5 bases). V was shortened by 0 bases and J by 1 base, with 10 bases between the two germline ends. Germline V lookup: CDR1 LGHNA, CDR2 YNFKEQ. The CDR3 consists of 16 residues. CDR3 protein: CASSQERKGSGNTIYF. The CDR3 DNA is TGTGCCAGCAGCCAAGAACGGAAGGGGTCTGGAAACACCATATATTTT.

The J gene is TRBJ2-1, the V gene TRBV7-8; the match to TRBD2 covers 8 bases. This CDR3 is 16 amino acids long. The trim removed 1 base at V and 3 bases at J, leaving 5 bases unmatched. Germline-derived CDR1 and CDR2 are SGHVS and FQNEAQ. This CDR3 is CASSLVSLAGYNEQFF. The CDR3 DNA sequence: TGTGCCAGCAGCTTAGTTAGTCTAGCGGGCTACAATGAGCAGTTCTTC.

The chain links TRBV28 to TRBJ1-2, with D hard to call. CDR1 is MDHEN and CDR2 is SYDVKM in the germline V gene. The V and J ends lost 3 bases and 5 bases respectively, with 16 bases between them. This CDR3 spans 15 amino acids. The CDR3 sequence: CASSLDDTRRYGYTF. The CDR3 nucleotides are TGTGCCAGCAGTTTGGATGACACCAGAAGGTATGGCTACACCTTC.

This chain connects TRBV10-3 to TRBJ2-6; a possible D gene is TRBD1 (5 bases). Per the germline V gene, CDR1 is ENHRY and CDR2 is SYGVKD. CDR3 size: 16 residues. Trimming cost V 2 bases and J 0 bases, with 8 bases left between them. CDR3 coding DNA: TGTGCCATCAGTGAGACAGGCAACTCTGGGGCCAACGTCCTGACTTTC. The encoded protein is CAISETGNSGANVLTF.

The V and J genes are TRBV6-1 and TRBJ2-1; D is perhaps TRBD1 or TRBD2 (5 bases each). The CDR3 sequence is 12 residues long. Germline CDR1 MNHNS, CDR2 SASEGT. CDR3 coding DNA: TGTGCGGTATGGGGACCCTACAATGAGCAGTTCTTC. Protein sequence: CAVWGPYNEQFF.

This chain connects TRBV6-1 to TRBJ1-6, with TRBD1 matching 8 bases. This CDR3 has 17 residues. Per germline, CDR1 MNHNS and CDR2 SASEGT. With V trimmed by 4 bases and J by 5 bases, 10 bases remained unmatched. The CDR3 DNA reads as TGTGCCAGCAGTGCGACTCAGGGGGCGACGGATAATTCACCCCTCCACTTT. Translation gives CASSATQGATDNSPLHF.

The chain combines TRBV5-1 with TRBJ2-7, with D unresolved. Per the germline V gene, CDR1 is SGHRS and CDR2 is YFSETQ. The length of the CDR3 is 14 residues. The V and J ends lost 1 base and 2 bases respectively, with 10 bases between them. CDR3 residues: CASSLIGPAYEQYF. CDR3 DNA sequence: TGCGCCAGCAGCTTGATAGGGCCCGCCTACGAGCAGTACTTC.

J is TRBJ1-5 and V is TRBV6-1, with D unclear. Germline CDR1 MNHNS, CDR2 SASEGT. CDR3 length: 15 residues. V gave up 7 bases and J gave up 3 bases, with 16 bases separating them. CDR3 sequence (DNA): TGTGCCAGCATACCTTCGGGAGGTTTCAATCAGCCCCAGCATTTT. Its translation: CASIPSGGFNQPQHF.

J is TRBJ2-3 and V is TRBV5-1, with D tentatively TRBD2 (5 bases). Germline CDR1 is SGHRS and CDR2 is YFSETQ. Trimming took off 1 base at V and 1 base at J, with 7 bases between the two ends. This CDR3 has 14 amino acids. CDR3 in DNA: TGCGCCAGCAGCTTGCGGGATGGCACAGATACGCAGTATTTT. Protein product: CASSLRDGTDTQYF.

The chain is built from TRBV18 and TRBJ1-4; D is unresolved. The CDR3 covers 11 residues. V gave up 3 bases and J gave up 8 bases, with 4 bases separating them. Germline CDR1 and CDR2: KGHSH and LQKENI. The CDR3 here is CASSPIEKLFF. Written as DNA, the CDR3 is TGTGCCAGCTCACCGATCGAAAAACTGTTTTTT.

The gene calls are TRBV19 and TRBJ1-2; D may be TRBD1 (5 bases). V lost 5 bases, J lost 4 bases, and 17 bases lay in between. Germline V lookup: CDR1 LNHDA, CDR2 SQIVND (reference sequence). This CDR3 is built from 15 residues. The CDR3 sequence: CASSLPSQGTYGYTF. In DNA, the CDR3 is TGTGCCAGTAGTCTGCCTTCCCAGGGTACCTATGGCTACACCTTC.

The chain is built from TRBV30 and TRBJ1-1, with D hard to call. Per germline, CDR1 GTSNPN and CDR2 SVGIG (reference sequence). Trimming removed 0 bases at V and 4 bases at J, with 15 bases between. The CDR3 runs 15 residues. The CDR3 nucleotides read TGTGCCTGGAGTGTAGGAAGGGTTTTGGGCACTGAAGCTTTCTTT. Its translation: CAWSVGRVLGTEAFF.

The rearrangement uses TRBV6-1 and TRBJ1-3; D not resolved. The germline V gene has CDR1 MNHNS and CDR2 SASEGT. V was clipped by 3 bases and J by 0 bases, with 9 bases between them. CDR3 length: 15 residues. Here the CDR3 reads CASSDRRNSGNTIYF. The DNA for the CDR3 is TGTGCCAGCAGTGACAGGAGAAACTCTGGAAACACCATATATTTT.

This chain links TRBV23-1 with TRBJ2-5, with TRBD1 matching 9 bases. TRBV23-1 is annotated as an ORF whose role is uncertain. With 7 bases clipped from V and 4 bases from J, the junction kept 19 bases outside the gene matches. This CDR3 comprises 18 residues. In DNA form, the CDR3 reads TGCGCCAGCATCCGCCCCGGGACAGGGATAATCACACGAGAGACCCAGTACTTC. It translates to CASIRPGTGIITRETQYF.

V usage is TRBV6-5 and J usage is TRBJ2-7; D not certain. In germline, CDR1 is MNHEY, CDR2 SVGAGI. The CDR3 runs to 13 residues. Deletions cut 0 bases from V and 3 bases from J, with 6 bases between. CDR3 in amino acids: CASSYSRYYEQYF. The CDR3, as DNA: TGTGCCAGCAGTTACTCGAGGTACTACGAGCAGTACTTC.

The chain links TRBV25-1 to TRBJ2-1; 9 positions agree with TRBD2. The CDR3 loop spans 16 amino acids. The germline V gene encodes CDR1 MGHDK and CDR2 SYGVNS. The J segment lost 3 bases and the V segment lost 5 bases, leaving 8 bases of the junction unmatched. In DNA, the CDR3 is TGTGCCAGCAGTCCAGAGCGGGGGGCATTCTACAATGAGCAGTTCTTC. Its protein product is CASSPERGAFYNEQFF. The full variable domain, with the rest looked up from reference TRBV25-1 and TRBJ2-1, is EADIYQTPRYLVIGTGKKITLECSQTMGHDKMYWYQQDPGMELHLIHYSYGVNSTEKGDLSSESTVSRIRTEHFPLTLESARPSHTSQYLCASSPERGAFYNEQFFGPGTRLTVL.

This sequence joins TRBV28 and TRBJ1-2; D is unclear. Trimming removed 5 bases at V and 4 bases at J, with 14 bases between. The CDR3 is 14 amino acids. Germline CDR1 and CDR2: MDHEN and SYDVKM. CDR3 in amino acids: CASSLIGLRYGYTF. The CDR3 DNA follows: TGTGCCAGCAGTCTTATAGGACTCCGCTATGGCTACACCTTC.

The J gene is TRBJ2-5, the V gene TRBV10-3, with D possibly called TRBD1 or TRBD2 (6 bases each). The CDR3 totals 14 residues. The V end was cut by 8 bases, the J end by 5 bases, with 18 bases between. Germline V gene lookup returns CDR1 ENHRY and CDR2 SYGVKD. The CDR3 DNA follows: TGTGCCATCTCCAATTATGGAGGGGGGGAGACCCAGTACTTC. This codes for CAISNYGGGETQYF.

This chain connects TRBV10-3 to TRBJ2-7; TRBD1 matches 7 bases. The CDR3 covers 15 residues. Germline V gene data show CDR1 as ENHRY and CDR2 as SYGVKD. Trimming cost V 3 bases and J 4 bases; bases outside gene matches: 9. The CDR3 bases are TGTGCCATCAGTGATTCCGGGACAGTATCTTACGAGCAGTACTTC. Protein: CAISDSGTVSYEQYF.

This clone was seen only a few times. The V gene is TRBV5-1, the J gene TRBJ1-6, with D tentatively TRBD1 (5 bases). This CDR3 comprises 13 residues. Germline CDR1 SGHRS, CDR2 YFSETQ. Trimming left V 3 bases short and J 9 bases short, with 10 bases between. The chain's CDR3 is CASSSRGGSPLHF. Written as DNA, the CDR3 is TGCGCCAGCAGCTCCCGGGGCGGTTCACCCCTCCACTTT. Complete variable domain (other parts from reference TRBV5-1 and TRBJ1-6): KAGVTQTPRYLIKTRGQQVTLSCSPISGHRSVSWYQQTPGQGLQFLFEYFSETQRNKGNFPGRFSGRQFSNSRSEMNVSTLELGDSALYLCASSSRGGSPLHFGNGTRLTVT.

The chain employs TRBV19 and TRBJ2-1, with TRBD1 identical over 9 bases. The V segment lost 6 bases and the J segment 8 bases; nucleotides outside the gene matches: 8. Germline loops: CDR1 LNHDA, CDR2 SQIVND (reference sequence). This CDR3 contains 14 residues. The CDR3 DNA reads as TGTGCCAGTAGAGTGGGACAGGGTGGATATGAGCAGTTCTTC. Its translation: CASRVGQGGYEQFF. The full variable domain, completed using reference TRBV19 and TRBJ2-1, is DGGITQSPKYLFRKEGQNVTLSCEQNLNHDAMYWYRQDPGQGLRLIYYSQIVNDFQKGDIAEGYSVSREKKESFPLTVTSAQKNPTAFYLCASRVGQGGYEQFFGPGTRLTVL.